This T cell receptor (beta chain) was found in a study of T cells after yellow fever vaccination. For the study at large: Fractions containing few cells were prepared with SMART-Seq v4 Ultra Low Input.

TCRdb called the 5' RACE reads again in MiXCR, with one record for every CDR3 protein. The data show roughly 330,000 distinct CDR3 sequences, 3.5% to 4.5% seen once. General study results and limits: Primary-vaccination clones mostly resurfaced post-booster (96% CD4, 75% to 90% CD8). The secondary response peaked faster, at day 5 versus 15, but was weaker.

For this clonotype: What it recognizes is unknown.

CDR1 MNHEY and CDR2 SVGAGI come from the germline V gene. Trimming shortened V by 3 bases and J by 7 bases, and 13 bases separated the two germline ends. CDR3 length: 13 amino acids. The sequencing used PBMCs, collected 5 days after the yellow fever booster vaccination. The chain couples TRBV6-5 to TRBJ2-7, with D perhaps TRBD2 (6 bases). This clonotype was obtained from a young man who received the YFV17D yellow fever vaccine. In nucleotides, the CDR3 is TGTGCCAGCAGTTATGCGGGGACGGGGGAGCAGTACGTC. It codes for CASSYAGTGEQYV.